This TCR beta chain was documented in a study of regulatory T cells in long-lasting Graves disease (dated by TCRdb to the early 2020s). General notes on the study: To count as having persistent Graves' disease, a patient had to have received antithyroid drug treatment for over 5 years with TSH receptor autoantibodies remaining persistently positive. This study used TCR sequencing and RNA sequencing of peripheral blood to compare persistent Graves' disease patients against newly diagnosed Graves' disease patients. The study was conducted in China and was registered as a clinical trial. A total of around 35 samples underwent TCR sequencing, from around 13 patients with persistent Graves' disease and 20 or so patients with newly diagnosed Graves' disease. In the clinical cohort, patients with persistent Graves' disease had used antithyroid drugs for an average of about 10.3 years.

The library came from multiplex PCR. Sequencing took place on an Illumina HiSeq 4000. CDR3 regions were amplified by Arm-PCR with iRepertoire HTBI primers to construct TCR beta libraries. PCR products were gel purified before sequencing. Per the authors' processing: Across samples, roughly 60 TRBV and 13 to 15 TRBJ segments were identified and used for gene usage analysis of CDR3 amino acid clonotypes. COPE and FqMerger were used to merge filtered high-quality paired reads into contigs. Contigs were aligned with BLAST to IMGT TRBV, TRBD and TRBJ reference genes, and CDR3 was defined per IMGT. Clonotypes above 0.1% frequency were classified as highly expanded clones. Shannon entropy served as the measure of repertoire diversity, while the Gini coefficient captured V-J evenness. Public clonotypes were defined as clonotypes shared by more than one individual. TCRdb handled the public reads itself, with Q25 trimming in fastp and clone calling in MiXCR, and kept productive beta chains. CDR3 protein sequences are deduplicated, and each keeps its most common genes and DNA. The V and J calls here are based on TCRdb, not the publication. This sample holds about 470,000 distinct CDR3 sequences; around 21% were observed only once. 7% to 9.5% of the sample rests with the top ten.

Overall study outcomes, separate from this receptor: A larger number of public clonotypes was shared among persistent patients (around 2,700) than among newly diagnosed patients (roughly 970). Lower TCR Shannon entropy and fewer highly expanded clones were observed in persistent Graves' disease patients than in newly diagnosed patients, which suggested clonal expansion. Sequencing and analysis were limited to the TCR beta chain. Only peripheral blood was studied, because thyroid tissue, the primary lesion, was inaccessible. The small sample size was acknowledged by the authors as a limitation that may reduce accuracy. Persistent disease showed preferential use of TRBV28, TRBJ1-2 and TRBJ2-5, whereas newly diagnosed disease favored TRBV20-1 and TRBJ2-1.

In light of the paper, this sample's time point label describes: persistent/refractory GD, antithyroid drugs over 5 years with positive TRAb. RNA was extracted from PBMCs in TRIzol for both TCR sequencing and RNA sequencing. The diagnosis of Graves' disease followed American Thyroid Association guidelines. Recruitment of patients was carried out at an endocrinology department in Xi'an, China. From each patient, approximately 10 milliliters of peripheral blood was collected into an EDTA anticoagulant tube. PBMCs were isolated by Ficoll Paque Plus density gradient separation without further T cell sorting. An Agilent 2100 Bioanalyzer and agarose gel were used to assess RNA quality, and a NanoDrop 2000 was used to measure RNA concentration. CDR1 and CDR2 are read off the germline V gene as LGHNA and YSLEER. V loses 4 bases, J loses 6 bases, and the germline ends lie 16 bases apart. There are 14 amino acids in the CDR3, from cysteine to phenylalanine inclusive. Only the CDR3 DNA stays, 42 bases, in frame from base 1.

With regard to this clonotype: Its antigen is currently not known. Base qualities are missing; no much larger clone stands one base away.

The V and J segments used are TRBV4-3 and TRBJ2-7; a tentative D match to TRBD2 spans 6 bases. The sequencing used peripheral blood mononuclear cells (PBMCs), collected when the disease was refractory, from a patient treated with antithyroid drugs. The TCR sequence derives from a female donor with Graves disease. In nucleotides, the sequence is TGCGCCAGCAGCCCCCACGGGGGTAGGCCCGAGCAGTACTTC. Translated, it reads CASSPHGGRPEQYF.